This T cell receptor (beta chain) stems from a study of blood T cells in healthy people across ages. Overall study results and limits: Both higher diversity and more naive CD4+ cells marked long-lived donors when set against aged donors.

The use of a sample-barcoded 5' primer and a J-beta primer mix characterized a second PCR of roughly 6 to 11 cycles. A single record per CDR3 protein comes from TCRdb applying MiXCR to the 5' RACE reads. This sample yields approximately 780,000 distinct CDR3 sequences, of which 25% to 30% are seen a single time; around 3% belongs to the top ten. Of note for this clonotype: The antigen is undetermined.

Germline lookup yields CDR1 SGDLS and CDR2 YYNGEE. CDR3 size: 15 residues. Trimming pared 4 bases from V and 2 bases from J, leaving 13 bases between. Another study also made use of these data, one on T cells of mothers and their children. This second report adds: The donors comprised roughly 6 children and their three healthy Caucasian mothers.

The chain combines TRBV9 with TRBJ2-1; possible D gene TRBD2, 7 bases. The TCR comes from a boy between 10 and 17 years old in good health. Sequences were obtained from blood. CDR3 loop: CASSQGEGAYNEQFF. The CDR3 coding sequence is TGTGCCAGCAGCCAAGGGGAGGGGGCCTACAATGAGCAGTTCTTC.